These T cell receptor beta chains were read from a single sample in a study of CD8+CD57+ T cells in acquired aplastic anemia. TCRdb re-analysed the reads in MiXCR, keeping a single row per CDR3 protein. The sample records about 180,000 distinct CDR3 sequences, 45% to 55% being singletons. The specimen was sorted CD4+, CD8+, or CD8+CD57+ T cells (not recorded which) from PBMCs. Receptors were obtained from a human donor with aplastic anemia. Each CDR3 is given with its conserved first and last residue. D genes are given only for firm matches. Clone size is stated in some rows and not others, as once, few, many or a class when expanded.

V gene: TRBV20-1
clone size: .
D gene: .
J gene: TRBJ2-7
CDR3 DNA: TGCAGTGCTAGAGATTGGGGGCCAGGGCCCTACGAGCAGTACTTC
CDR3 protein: CSARDWGPGPYEQYF

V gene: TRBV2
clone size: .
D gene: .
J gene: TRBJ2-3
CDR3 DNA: TGTGCCAGCAGGGGGACGCCACCCTCCACAGATACGCAGTATTTT
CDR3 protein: CASRGTPPSTDTQYF

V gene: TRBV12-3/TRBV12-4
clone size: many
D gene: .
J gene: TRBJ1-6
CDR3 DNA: TGTGCCAGCAGTTTTGGGATCTTGAATTCACCCCTCCACTTT
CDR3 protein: CASSFGILNSPLHF

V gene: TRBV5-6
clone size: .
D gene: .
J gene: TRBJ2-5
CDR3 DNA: TGTGCCAGCAGCTTGTTTGGACCCCAGTACCAAGATGCCCAGTACTTC
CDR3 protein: CASSLFGPQYQDAQYF

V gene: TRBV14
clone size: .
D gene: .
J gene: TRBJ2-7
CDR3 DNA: TGTGCCAGCAGCCAGATCGGAGGGCAGTTCAACGAGCAGTACTTC
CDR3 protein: CASSQIGGQFNEQYF

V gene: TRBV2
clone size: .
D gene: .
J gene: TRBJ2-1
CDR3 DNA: TGTGCCAGCAGTGCTGGGTTGACAGTGGAGTTCTTC
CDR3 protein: CASSAGLTVEFF

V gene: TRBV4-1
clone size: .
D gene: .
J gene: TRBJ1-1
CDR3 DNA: TGCGCCAGCAGCCAGACCTCGGGGGGCCAGAACACTGAAGCTTTCTTT
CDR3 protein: CASSQTSGGQNTEAFF

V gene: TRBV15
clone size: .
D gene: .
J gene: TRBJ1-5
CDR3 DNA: TGTGCCACCAGCACCACAGTTTATAGCAATCAGCCCCAGCATTTT
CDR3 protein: CATSTTVYSNQPQHF

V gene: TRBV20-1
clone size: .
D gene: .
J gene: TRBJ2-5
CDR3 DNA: TGCAGTGCTAGGTCTGCAGGATGGGCGGAGACCCAGTACTTC
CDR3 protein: CSARSAGWAETQYF

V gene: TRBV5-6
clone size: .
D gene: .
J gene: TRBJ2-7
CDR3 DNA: TGTGCCAGCAGCTTTCGAGGCTACGAGCAGTACTTC
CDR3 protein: CASSFRGYEQYF